A single sample gave rise to the 28 T cell receptor beta chains below, sequenced in a study of technical replicates of blood from several donors. Profiled with immunoSEQ multiplex PCR; TCRdb holds only in-frame clones, not every one. The data contain over 70,000 clones, more than 85% of them singletons. Sequenced sample: T cells isolated from PBMCs. The source of these receptors is a human donor in good health.

The rearrangement links TRBV5-6 to TRBJ2-7; tentative D call: TRBD1 (5 bases). Trimming removed 0 bases at V and 7 bases at J, with 20 bases between. The CDR3 extends over 16 amino acids. Per germline, CDR1 SGHDT and CDR2 YYEEEE. The CDR3 region is CASSLAGGAALEEQYF. The DNA of the CDR3 is TGTGCCAGCAGCTTGGCAGGTGGGGCAGCGCTGGAGGAGCAGTACTTC.

The chain uses TRBV7-3 and TRBJ2-5; 12 nucleotides match TRBD2. The ends lost 5 bases at V and 3 bases at J; junction bases unmatched: 10. This CDR3 region has 17 residues. Germline V gives CDR1 SGHTA, CDR2 FQGTGA. DNA of the CDR3: TGTGCCAGCAGCCCGAACCGAGGACTAGCGGGAAAAGAGACCCAGTACTTC. It encodes CASSPNRGLAGKETQYF.

The chain is built from TRBV18 and TRBJ1-2; 10 positions match TRBD1. V lost 3 bases to trimming and J lost 7 bases; unmatched junction nucleotides: 11. CDR1 and CDR2 (germline): KGHSH, LQKENI. This CDR3 comprises 16 residues. CDR3 DNA: TGTGCCAGCTCACCTAAAGACAGGGGGCGACCCGTTGGCTACACCTTC. Translation: CASSPKDRGRPVGYTF. The full variable domain, with the rest looked up from reference TRBV18 and TRBJ1-2, is NAGVMQNPRHLVRRRGQEARLRCSPMKGHSHVYWYRQLPEEGLKFMVYLQKENIIDESGMPKERFSAEFPKEGPSILRIQQVVRGDSAAYFCASSPKDRGRPVGYTFGSGTRLTVV.

This chain connects TRBV19 to TRBJ2-7; no firm D call. The CDR3 loop spans 14 amino acids. V was pared by 1 base and J by 2 bases, with 9 bases between. From germline, CDR1 is LNHDA and CDR2 SQIVND (reference sequence). CDR3: CASSIGDSAYEQYF. The CDR3 DNA follows: TGTGCCAGTAGTATAGGAGACTCAGCCTACGAGCAGTACTTC. Full variable domain (rest looked up from reference TRBV19 and TRBJ2-7): DGGITQSPKYLFRKEGQNVTLSCEQNLNHDAMYWYRQDPGQGLRLIYYSQIVNDFQKGDIAEGYSVSREKKESFPLTVTSAQKNPTAFYLCASSIGDSAYEQYFGPGTRLTVT.

In its sample, this clone was seen once. This chain uses TRBV6-1 with TRBJ2-3; TRBD2 matches 10 bases. Per germline, CDR1 MNHNS and CDR2 SASEGT. This CDR3 is 16 amino acids long. The trim removed 4 bases at V and 5 bases at J, leaving 9 bases unmatched. CDR3 nucleotide sequence: TGTGCCAGCAGTGTTGGACTAGCGGAGCCCCAAGATACGCAGTATTTT. Translated: CASSVGLAEPQDTQYF.

The chain combines TRBV27 with TRBJ1-1; D gene ambiguous. Between the trimmed V and J ends, which lost 3 bases and 6 bases, there was a span of 11 bases. The CDR3 is made up of 13 amino acids. Per the germline V gene, CDR1 is MNHEY and CDR2 is SMNVEV (reference sequence). CDR3: CASSLNLLSEAFF. CDR3 nucleotides: TGTGCCAGCAGTTTGAACTTACTCTCTGAAGCTTTCTTT.

The chain uses TRBV29-1 and TRBJ1-1; 7 bases line up with TRBD1. The V and J ends lost 5 bases and 2 bases, in that order; junction bases with no gene match: 5. From germline, CDR1 is SQVTM and CDR2 ANQGSEA. The CDR3 runs to 13 residues. The CDR3 region has the DNA TGCAGCGTTTACAGGGGAATAAACACTGAAGCTTTCTTT. This sequence encodes CSVYRGINTEAFF.

The chain is built from TRBV2 and TRBJ2-5; TRBD2 matches 7 bases. From germline, CDR1 is SNHLY and CDR2 FYNNEI. This CDR3 comprises 14 residues. J gave up 5 bases and V 8 bases, and 11 bases lay outside the gene matches. The CDR3 loop is CASSLRLAQETQYF. The CDR3 nucleotides read TGTGCCAGCTCGCTCCGACTAGCTCAGGAGACCCAGTACTTC.

The chain joins TRBV20-1 to TRBJ2-1, with D unclear. V was trimmed by 6 bases and J by 10 bases, leaving 7 bases between them. There are 9 residues in the CDR3. CDR1 is DFQATT, CDR2 SNEGSKA, per germline (reference sequence). CDR3 region: CSAETEQFF. The CDR3 bases are TGCAGTGCCGAGACAGAGCAGTTCTTC.

The J gene is TRBJ1-5, the V gene TRBV5-5; 8 bases map to TRBD1. Looked up from germline, CDR1 is SGHKS and CDR2 is YYEKEE (reference sequence). The CDR3 is 15 residues long. The J segment lost 7 bases and the V segment lost 0 bases, leaving 6 bases of the junction unmatched. Written as DNA, the CDR3 is TGTGCCAGCAGCTTGGGGGACAGGTATAGACAGCCCCAGCATTTT. This encodes CASSLGDRYRQPQHF.

The rearrangement joins TRBV19 to TRBJ2-5; 8 nucleotides match TRBD2. V dropped 8 bases and J dropped 5; count of bases not matched to a gene: 4. The CDR3 contains 12 residues. Looked up from germline, CDR1 is LNHDA and CDR2 is SQIVND (reference sequence). CDR3 residues: CASGLAGETQYF. The CDR3 DNA follows: TGTGCCAGTGGACTAGCTGGGGAGACCCAGTACTTC.

The chain recombines TRBV6-6 with TRBJ2-7, with a weak D call TRBD1 (5 bases). The CDR3 sequence is 14 residues long. The V gene's germline CDR1 is MNHNY and CDR2 SVGAGI (reference sequence). V gave up 5 bases and J gave up 6 bases, with 17 bases separating them. This CDR3 reads CASSKARQGTEQYF. DNA of the CDR3: TGTGCCAGCAGTAAGGCAAGGCAGGGTACCGAGCAGTACTTC.

The chain employs TRBV4-1 and TRBJ2-7; maybe TRBD2 (6 bases). The CDR3 has 17 residues. Germline CDR1 and CDR2: MGHRA and YSYEKL. The germline V and J ends were trimmed by 0 bases and 0 bases, with 15 bases remaining between them. The CDR3: CASSQESLRTTSYEQYF. As DNA, the CDR3 is TGCGCCAGCAGCCAAGAGTCGTTAAGGACTACCTCCTACGAGCAGTACTTC.

The rearrangement joins TRBV10-3 to TRBJ2-1; 15 nucleotides line up with TRBD2. The CDR3 is made up of 16 amino acids. V trimming: 2 bases; J trimming: 11 bases; junction bases outside the gene matches: 7. CDR1 and CDR2 from the germline V gene are ENHRY and SYGVKD. The CDR3 DNA is TGTGCCATCAGTGAGAACGGACTAGCGGGAGGGGAGCAGCAGTTCTTC. Protein product: CAISENGLAGGEQQFF.

The chain links TRBV6-1 to TRBJ1-2; TRBD1 might be the D (5 bases). The CDR3 contains 15 residues. Trimming left V 4 bases short and J 1 base short, with 13 bases between. Germline V CDR1 and CDR2: MNHNS, SASEGT. CDR3 coding DNA: TGTGCCAGCAGTGGGGGCAGGGCTGGTAACTATGGCTACACCTTC. Translating it yields CASSGGRAGNYGYTF.

The chain is built from TRBV2 and TRBJ2-1; 11 bases agree with TRBD2. The CDR3 is 15 amino acids. The germline V gene encodes CDR1 SNHLY and CDR2 FYNNEI. V lost 1 base and J lost 7; bases outside the gene matches: 3. CDR3 region: CASSEGLAGGNEQFF. The CDR3 DNA follows: TGTGCCAGCAGTGAAGGGCTAGCGGGGGGAAATGAGCAGTTCTTC.

The V gene is TRBV5-6, the J gene TRBJ2-2; 7 bases align to TRBD1. Germline V lookup: CDR1 SGHDT, CDR2 YYEEEE. This CDR3 region has 13 residues. V gave up 3 bases and J gave up 5 bases; unmatched junction bases: 1. The CDR3 DNA is TGTGCCAGCAGCTCAGGGGGAACCGGGGAGCTGTTTTTT. Amino acid sequence: CASSSGGTGELFF.

This sequence joins TRBV7-2 and TRBJ2-7; tentatively, D is TRBD1 (6 bases). Germline V gene lookup returns CDR1 SGHTA and CDR2 FQGNSA. V shed 3 bases and J shed 7 bases, with 16 bases lying between them. The CDR3 runs to 14 residues. CDR3 bases: TGTGCCAGCAGCTTTAGGGGGAGCCAGCGGGAGCAGTACTTC. This encodes CASSFRGSQREQYF.

The chain links TRBV9 to TRBJ2-2; TRBD2 agrees at 16 bases. This CDR3 is 18 amino acids long. The germline V gene has CDR1 SGDLS and CDR2 YYNGEE. The V and J ends lost 0 bases and 6 bases, in that order; junction bases with no gene match: 5. CDR3 bases: TGTGCCAGCAGCGTAGGAGGGACTAGCGGGAGGGCCTCCGGGGAGCTGTTTTTT. Protein product: CASSVGGTSGRASGELFF.

This clone was observed once. The chain uses TRBV13 and TRBJ1-1; D might be TRBD1 (5 bases). Germline lookup yields CDR1 PRHDT and CDR2 FYEKMQ (reference sequence). V was clipped by 4 bases and J by 4 bases, with 10 bases between them. The CDR3 runs to 13 residues. The CDR3 DNA reads as TGTGCCAGCAGCTCCCCAGGGATCACTGAAGCTTTCTTT. The encoded protein is CASSSPGITEAFF.

This clone was recorded only once. CDR3 sequence (DNA): TGTGCCAGCAGCTTAGCGGCGGGAAGCTCCTACGAGCAGTACTTC. Translating it yields CASSLAAGSSYEQYF. V usage is TRBV11-2 and J usage is TRBJ2-7, with TRBD2 as a possible D gene (6 bases). Looked up from germline, CDR1 is SGHAT and CDR2 is FQNNGV. Trimming removed 1 base at V and 0 bases at J, with 10 bases between. The CDR3 covers 15 residues.

The V call is TRBV5-1, the J call TRBJ2-1; maybe TRBD2 (5 bases). The ends were cut back, 0 bases at V and 5 bases at J, with 6 bases in the middle. Germline-derived CDR1 and CDR2 are SGHRS and YFSETQ. This CDR3 region has 13 residues. CDR3 coding DNA: TGCGCCAGCAGCTTGGAGAGGGACAATGAGCAGTTCTTC. Protein: CASSLERDNEQFF.

This sequence joins TRBV27 and TRBJ1-1; no clear D gene. Germline lookup yields CDR1 MNHEY and CDR2 SMNVEV (reference sequence). The CDR3 runs 16 residues. The ends were cut back, 3 bases at V and 0 bases at J, with 14 bases in the middle. The CDR3 sequence is CASSLRPIPLNTEAFF. Here the CDR3 DNA reads TGTGCCAGCAGTTTGAGGCCGATACCTTTGAACACTGAAGCTTTCTTT.

V usage is TRBV9 and J usage is TRBJ2-1, with 8 bases that match TRBD2. Germline CDR1 SGDLS, CDR2 YYNGEE. CDR3 size: 16 residues. Trimming took 0 bases from V and 8 from J; bases not matched to a gene: 10. The CDR3 region is CASSVASGREEDEQFF. The CDR3 coding sequence is TGTGCCAGCAGCGTAGCATCAGGGCGGGAGGAGGATGAGCAGTTCTTC. Based on the CDR3 plus reference TRBV9 and TRBJ2-1, the full variable domain is DSGVTQTPKHLITATGQRVTLRCSPRSGDLSVYWYQQSLDQGLQFLIQYYNGEERAKGNILERFSAQQFPDLHSELNLSSLELGDSALYFCASSVASGREEDEQFFGPGTRLTVL.

J is TRBJ2-5 and V is TRBV7-8; 7 bases match TRBD2. V shed 5 bases and J 7 bases; nucleotides not matched to a gene: 7. The germline gives CDR1 SGHVS, CDR2 FQNEAQ. CDR3 length equals 13 residues. DNA of the CDR3: TGTGCCAGCAGCCACGAGGGCGGGGGGACCCAGTACTTC. Its protein product is CASSHEGGGTQYF.

The chain joins TRBV7-9 to TRBJ1-2; possible D gene TRBD1, 6 bases. CDR3 length: 13 amino acids. Germline-derived CDR1 and CDR2 are SEHNR and FQNEAQ (reference sequence). The V end lost 3 bases, the J end lost 6 bases, and 11 bases lay between the germline ends. CDR3: CASSFVQGNGYTF. CDR3 in DNA: TGTGCCAGCAGCTTCGTCCAGGGGAATGGCTACACCTTC.

This chain joins TRBV27 and TRBJ2-7, with D possibly TRBD1 on 7 matching bases. This CDR3 contains 15 residues. Trimming shortened V by 5 bases and J by 7 bases, and 21 bases separated the two germline ends. Germline assignment: CDR1 MNHEY and CDR2 SMNVEV (reference sequence). In DNA, the CDR3 is TGTGCCAGCAGTCCTCAGGGGGACTCTGAGGGGGAGCAGTACTTC. This encodes CASSPQGDSEGEQYF.

This clone came up once. The chain is built from TRBV19 and TRBJ2-1; TRBD1 agrees at 9 bases. The CDR3 sequence is 16 residues long. CDR1 is LNHDA and CDR2 is SQIVND in the germline V gene (reference sequence). V lost 0 bases to trimming and J lost 4 bases; unmatched junction nucleotides: 4. The CDR3: CASSIDGQGLYNEQFF. CDR3 bases: TGTGCCAGTAGTATAGATGGACAGGGGTTATACAATGAGCAGTTCTTC.